This TCR beta chain is from a study of cytomegalovirus exposure and HLA in healthy donors. The study, taken as a whole, reports: Later work associated 16,951 TCR beta sequences with HLA alleles at 0.05 false discovery rate.

Details on this clone: What it binds is not known.

Researchers ran the PCR with 60 Vbeta and 13 Jbeta primers. The assay was immunoSEQ multiplex PCR, and TCRdb's table has in-frame clones only and misses some. The sample consists of 100,000 to 150,000 clones, under 85% of them appearing once. The CDR3 is made up of 13 amino acids. Germline V gene sequence: CDR1 LNHNV, CDR2 YYDKDF (reference sequence). V dropped 0 bases and J dropped 4 bases, with 6 bases sitting between them. The rearrangement joins TRBV15 to TRBJ1-2, with unresolved D. The TCR comes from a woman between 45 and 65 years old in good health and CMV-seropositive. Sequenced: PBMCs. CDR3 nucleotides: TGTGCCACCAGCAGAGATGTCAGCTATGGCTACACCTTC. Amino acid sequence: CATSRDVSYGYTF.